This T cell receptor beta chain derives from a study of radiation and T cells in renal cell carcinoma. Sequencing used immunoSEQ multiplex PCR; TCRdb keeps in-frame clones, though not all of them. The sample yields some 150,000 clones, 80% to 90% seen once. This CDR3 has 15 amino acids. In germline, CDR1 is MNHNY, CDR2 SVGAGI (reference sequence). With 0 bases removed from V and 4 bases from J, the gap between germline ends came to 9 bases. As for time point: blood 2 weeks post-SBRT. Treatment defined: 15 Gy SBRT to primary tumor, nephrectomy 4 weeks later. Radiation-treated patients gave blood at baseline, week 2 and week 4.

The TCR sequence derives from a woman in her forties or fifties with renal cell carcinoma. The source material was blood, sampled from a patient whose treatment included radiotherapy and nephrectomy. The rearrangement uses TRBV6-6 and TRBJ1-4; tentative D call: TRBD1 (5 bases). Here the CDR3 reads CASSYSSGGNEKLFF. The CDR3 region has the DNA TGTGCCAGCAGTTACTCGAGTGGGGGTAATGAAAAACTGTTTTTT.